The present entry profiles one TCR beta chain with its context. Its antigen is still unknown. V shed 6 bases and J shed 6 bases, with 18 bases lying between them. Per the germline V gene, CDR1 is MDHEN and CDR2 is SYDVKM. This CDR3 region has 14 residues. The data were taken from a study of shared clonotypes between healthy human individuals. Broader study findings: Sorted-subset sequencing was shown by rarefaction to be incomplete despite large depth. Sampling used blood alone; tissue repertoires probably differ.

Authors' analysis steps: Filtering of immunoSEQ junctional sequences could not match full-length read filtering. Produced via immunoSEQ multiplex PCR; TCRdb's table is partial and in-frame only. The V and J calls and clone size come from that table; D and trimming were worked out from the DNA. Counted here are under 1 million clones, almost 95% occurring once; the ten biggest clones make up under 30%. CD45RO negativity and positive selection for CCR7 defined naive CD8 cells, a population that excluded terminally differentiated effector memory CD45RA+ cells. The donor cohort consisted entirely of Caucasian adults residing in Nashville, Tennessee.

This clonotype was sampled from a man aged 25 to 45 in good health. Sequencing used naive CD8+ T cells sorted from blood. The rearrangement joins TRBV28 to TRBJ2-7; D is unclear. CDR3 sequence (DNA): TGTGCCAGCAGCTACGGGTCCCCCACGGGCGAGCAGTACTTC. This codes for CASSYGSPTGEQYF.